These 18 T cell receptor beta chains were all obtained from the same sample, sequenced in a study of beta chain features in type 1 diabetes. The entirety of the isolated RNA underwent reverse transcription, so expressed TCRB transcripts were sequenced. Repertoires were generated with immunoSEQ multiplex PCR, while TCRdb's copy carries only in-frame clones and drops some. The sample consists of about 410,000 clones, about 15% of them appearing once. What was sequenced was naive CD4+ T cells from blood. The receptors were sampled from a man aged 25 to 40 in good health.

The sample holds a few counts of this clone. The rearrangement joins TRBV4-3 to TRBJ2-2; tentatively, D is TRBD2 (6 bases). The CDR3 runs 12 residues. Germline-derived CDR1 and CDR2 are LGHNA and YSLEER. Trimming pared 6 bases from V and 6 bases from J, leaving 8 bases between. The CDR3 sequence is CASRDYSGELFF. In DNA, the CDR3 is TGCGCCAGCAGGGACTACTCCGGGGAGCTGTTTTTT.

In its sample, this clone was seen many times. This chain uses TRBV29-1 with TRBJ2-1, with 9 bases matching TRBD1. With 7 bases clipped from V and 4 bases from J, the junction kept 8 bases outside the gene matches. CDR1 is SQVTM, CDR2 ANQGSEA, per germline. The CDR3 contains 14 residues. This CDR3 is CSAVGTGRYNEQFF. Here the CDR3 DNA reads TGCAGCGCCGTGGGGACAGGGCGGTACAATGAGCAGTTCTTC.

J is TRBJ2-3 and V is TRBV13; 11 bases are a match to TRBD2. Germline V lookup: CDR1 PRHDT, CDR2 FYEKMQ (reference sequence). Trimming at V came to 5 bases and at J to 3 bases, leaving 13 bases not matched to a gene. The CDR3 spans 18 residues. The CDR3 sequence: CASSTIGGTSGGTDTQYF. Written as DNA, the CDR3 is TGTGCCAGCAGCACAATAGGGGGGACTAGCGGAGGAACAGATACGCAGTATTTT.

This clone has more than one count but fewer than ten. V and J are TRBV7-9 and TRBJ2-5; 7 bases match TRBD2. The CDR3 totals 13 residues. Germline V gene data show CDR1 as SEHNR and CDR2 as FQNEAQ (reference sequence). After removal of 7 bases from V and 3 bases from J, the junction contained 5 bases not matched to a gene. For the CDR3, the DNA is TGTGCCAGCACCGCTAGCGGCAAAGAGACCCAGTACTTC. Translation gives CASTASGKETQYF.

This clone has a handful of counts. The gene calls are TRBV5-4 and TRBJ2-3; 11 bases align to TRBD1. The CDR3 sequence is 14 residues long. Germline trimming cut 3 bases from V and 5 bases from J; bases unmatched to any gene: 2. CDR1 and CDR2 from the germline V gene are SGHNT and YYREEE (reference sequence). CDR3 sequence: CASSSGQGEDTQYF. The CDR3 DNA follows: TGTGCCAGCAGCTCGGGACAGGGGGAAGATACGCAGTATTTT.

V and J are TRBV5-4 and TRBJ2-3; D may be TRBD2 (6 bases). CDR1 is SGHNT and CDR2 is YYREEE in the germline V gene (reference sequence). The V end lost 9 bases, the J end lost 5 bases, and 22 bases lay between the germline ends. The CDR3 is 15 amino acids. The CDR3 protein is CATRLDREWKDTQYF. The CDR3 coding sequence is TGTGCCACCCGACTTGATCGGGAGTGGAAAGATACGCAGTATTTT.

There are many counts of this clone. J is TRBJ2-1 and V is TRBV9; D not resolved. CDR1 and CDR2 (germline): SGDLS, YYNGEE. V was clipped by 0 bases and J by 6 bases, with 16 bases between them. The CDR3 is made up of 16 amino acids. This CDR3 reads CASSVATLSLGNEQFF. In DNA form, the CDR3 reads TGTGCCAGCAGCGTAGCTACTCTAAGCCTCGGCAATGAGCAGTTCTTC. The whole variable domain, filled in from reference TRBV9 and TRBJ2-1, reads DSGVTQTPKHLITATGQRVTLRCSPRSGDLSVYWYQQSLDQGLQFLIQYYNGEERAKGNILERFSAQQFPDLHSELNLSSLELGDSALYFCASSVATLSLGNEQFFGPGTRLTVL.

A remark on this clone: Other nucleotide sequences from this sample produce the same CDR3. This sequence joins TRBV9 and TRBJ2-5; TRBD2 aligns across 13 bases. Trimming took 2 bases from V and 2 from J; bases not matched to a gene: 3. The CDR3 runs 16 residues. Germline CDR1 reads SGDLS; CDR2 reads YYNGEE. The CDR3 spells CASSVGTSGNQETQYF. The CDR3 nucleotides read TGTGCCAGCAGCGTCGGGACTAGCGGGAATCAAGAGACCCAGTACTTC.

The chain couples TRBV7-9 to TRBJ1-1; unclear D gene. The CDR3 contains 16 residues. Trimming stripped 5 bases from V and 1 base from J, with 17 bases between. Per germline, CDR1 SEHNR and CDR2 FQNEAQ (reference sequence). In nucleotides, the CDR3 is TGTGCCAGCAGCCCGACTCGGCAGGACGGGAACACTGAAGCTTTCTTT. Translating gives CASSPTRQDGNTEAFF.

The chain employs TRBV9 and TRBJ2-1; 8 nucleotides agree with TRBD2. J was trimmed by 2 bases and V by 4 bases; bases with no gene match: 14. Germline CDR1 SGDLS, CDR2 YYNGEE. The CDR3 totals 18 residues. The CDR3 DNA follows: TGTGCCAGCAGCACCGTAGCGGGGCGGGAGTTGGCCTACAATGAGCAGTTCTTC. Amino acids: CASSTVAGRELAYNEQFF.

This clone has just a few counts. This chain uses TRBV7-8 with TRBJ2-1, with a weak D call TRBD1 (5 bases). Germline-derived CDR1 and CDR2 are SGHVS and FQNEAQ. The CDR3 has 15 amino acids. V lost 5 bases and J 1 base, leaving 12 bases between the germline ends. CDR3 in DNA: TGTGCCAGCAGCCCCACAGGCCGGTCCTACAATGAGCAGTTCTTC. The encoded protein is CASSPTGRSYNEQFF.

This clone was seen only a few times. This chain joins TRBV27 and TRBJ2-7, with 8 bases aligning to TRBD1. CDR1 is MNHEY, CDR2 SMNVEV, per germline (reference sequence). J gave up 3 bases and V 6 bases, and 7 bases lay outside the gene matches. The CDR3 totals 14 residues. CDR3 region: CASSRLGTGYEQYV. CDR3 in DNA: TGTGCCAGCAGCAGACTGGGGACAGGCTACGAGCAGTACGTC.

The V call is TRBV7-6, the J call TRBJ2-3; 10 nucleotides line up with TRBD2. Germline CDR1 reads SGHVS; CDR2 reads FNYEAQ. This CDR3 contains 17 residues. V gave up 1 base and J gave up 3 bases; unmatched junction bases: 7. CDR3 sequence (DNA): TGTGCCAGCAGCTTAGGTTCGCTAGCGGGAGCAACAGATACGCAGTATTTT. Translating gives CASSLGSLAGATDTQYF.

This clone has more than one count but fewer than ten. CDR3 coding DNA: TGCAGCGTTGAGGGCAGGGGGCCAATCGAGACCCAGTACTTC. Amino acids: CSVEGRGPIETQYF. The V call is TRBV29-1, the J call TRBJ2-5; 8 bases match TRBD1. Germline CDR1 is SQVTM and CDR2 is ANQGSEA. J gave up 5 bases and V 3 bases, and 8 bases lay outside the gene matches. There are 14 residues in the CDR3. Variable domain in full (rest from reference TRBV29-1 and TRBJ2-5): SAVISQKPSRDICQRGTSLTIQCQVDSQVTMMFWYRQQPGQSLTLIATANQGSEATYESGFVIDKFPISRPNLTFSTLTVSNMSPEDSSIYLCSVEGRGPIETQYFGPGTRLLVL.

This chain uses TRBV2 with TRBJ2-1; D ambiguous. The CDR3 contains 12 residues. Looked up from germline, CDR1 is SNHLY and CDR2 is FYNNEI. Trimming shortened V by 6 bases and J by 9 bases, and 12 bases separated the two germline ends. This CDR3 is CASRRGASEQFF. The CDR3 region has the DNA TGTGCCAGCAGGCGAGGAGCCAGTGAGCAGTTCTTC. Using reference TRBV2 and TRBJ2-1 for the parts outside the CDR3, the full variable domain is EPEVTQTPSHQVTQMGQEVILRCVPISNHLYFYWYRQILGQKVEFLVSFYNNEISEKSEIFDDQFSVERPDGSNFTLKIRSTKLEDSAMYFCASRRGASEQFFGPGTRLTVL.

This sequence joins TRBV5-4 and TRBJ2-3, with TRBD2 as a possible D gene (5 bases). Germline loops: CDR1 SGHNT, CDR2 YYREEE (reference sequence). The CDR3 loop spans 15 amino acids. Trimming left V 3 bases short and J 2 bases short, with 13 bases between. CDR3 sequence reads: CASSSGSASTDTQYF. CDR3 in DNA: TGTGCCAGCAGCTCGGGAAGCGCGTCCACAGATACGCAGTATTTT.

The genes are TRBV7-2 and TRBJ1-1; 7 nucleotides match TRBD1. The germline V gene has CDR1 SGHTA and CDR2 FQGNSA. This CDR3 is built from 13 residues. The V gene end was trimmed by 5 bases and the J gene end by 6 bases; junction bases not matched to a gene: 6. The CDR3 DNA is TGTGCCAGCAGCGTAACAGGGGTTTCTGAAGCTTTCTTT. Encoded protein: CASSVTGVSEAFF.

V usage is TRBV11-2 and J usage is TRBJ2-5; 8 nucleotides match TRBD2. The V gene's germline CDR1 is SGHAT and CDR2 FQNNGV. V lost 3 bases, J lost 0 bases, and 6 bases stayed unmatched. This CDR3 comprises 16 residues. CDR3 sequence: CASSLRLAPYQETQYF. The CDR3, as DNA: TGTGCCAGCAGCTTGAGACTAGCGCCATACCAAGAGACCCAGTACTTC. Combining the CDR3 with reference TRBV11-2 and TRBJ2-5 gives the whole variable domain EAGVAQSPRYKIIEKRQSVAFWCNPISGHATLYWYQQILGQGPKLLIQFQNNGVVDDSQLPKDRFSAERLKGVDSTLKIQPAKLEDSAVYLCASSLRLAPYQETQYFGPGTRLLVL.